The next 16 T cell receptor beta chains were all read from a single sample in a study of tumor-infiltrating lymphocytes in primary liver carcinoma. Using a constant-region primer together with ProtoScript II reverse transcriptase, TCR beta cDNA was made from 500 to 650 ng of total RNA. Three-round nested multiplex PCR performed with slightly modified ARM-PCR produced the TCR beta libraries. A C-beta reverse primer was combined with TRBV1-TRBV30 forward primers in the first two PCR rounds, and each round had 9 to 10 cycles. TCRdb independently ran MiXCR on the multiplex PCR reads; one entry per CDR3 protein. The data show about 180,000 distinct CDR3 sequences, around 60% seen once. The study extracted blood RNA from unsorted whole blood and also extracted germline DNA. Sequencing input: peripheral blood. The receptors were sampled from a man aged 35 to 55 with primary liver carcinoma and hepatitis B virus infection.

The chain recombines TRBV7-9 with TRBJ2-1; D ambiguous. This CDR3 is built from 11 residues. V dropped 5 bases and J dropped 7 bases, with 6 bases sitting between them. Germline CDR1 SEHNR, CDR2 FQNEAQ (reference sequence). CDR3 DNA: TGTGCCAGCAGCGAAGGTAATGAGCAGTTCTTC. This encodes CASSEGNEQFF. Full variable domain (remainder filled in from reference TRBV7-9 and TRBJ2-1): DTGVSQNPRHKITKRGQNVTFRCDPISEHNRLYWYRQTLGQGPEFLTYFQNEAQLEKSRLLSDRFSAERPKGSFSTLEIQRTEQGDSAMYLCASSEGNEQFFGPGTRLTVL.

About this clonotype itself: One end of the junction fails to match germline, which may point to a read error. The chain uses TRBV12-3 or TRBV12-4 and TRBJ2-5, with no clear D. The length of the CDR3 is 13 residues. The chain's CDR3 is CATRDGSQETQCF. As DNA, the CDR3 is TGTGCCACACGCGACGGCAGCCAAGAGACCCAGTGCTTC.

As to this clonotype: An end of the junction does not agree with germline; a read error may underlie this. The chain employs TRBV10-3 and TRBJ2-7; tentative D call: TRBD1 (6 bases). Germline assignment: CDR1 ENHRY and CDR2 SYGVKD. The CDR3 is 13 amino acids. The CDR3 coding sequence is TGTGCCATCAGTGTGACAGGAGCCTACGAGCAGTGCTTC. Amino acid sequence: CAISVTGAYEQCF.

Concerning this clonotype itself: The junction departs from the called germline gene at one end, perhaps through a read error. This chain connects TRBV6-6 to TRBJ2-2; possibly TRBD2 for D (6 bases). Germline CDR1 reads MNHNY; CDR2 reads SVGAGI (reference sequence). The CDR3 has 16 residues. This CDR3 is CAGSYGGAGNTGELFF. CDR3 bases: TGTGCCGGCAGTTACGGGGGTGCGGGGAACACCGGGGAGCTGTTTTTT.

Here the CDR3 reads CASSQDLWKQYF. CDR3 sequence (DNA): TGTGCCAGCAGCCAAGATCTATGGAAGCAGTATTTT. The rearrangement joins TRBV14 to TRBJ2-3; no definite D call. V dropped 0 bases and J dropped 11 bases, with 9 bases sitting between them. CDR1 and CDR2 (germline): SGHDN, FVKESK. CDR3 length equals 12 residues.

The CDR3 loop is CATCKGGDTEAFF. CDR3 in DNA: TGTGCCACCTGCAAGGGGGGCGACACTGAAGCTTTCTTT. This chain uses TRBV10-3 with TRBJ1-1, with D perhaps matching TRBD1 (6 bases). V lost 10 bases and J 3 bases, leaving 15 bases between the germline ends. CDR3 length: 13 residues. CDR1 and CDR2 from the germline V gene are ENHRY and SYGVKD.

Notes on this clonotype: The germline gene is not matched at one end of the junction; a read error may be the cause. This chain connects TRBV28 to TRBJ2-7; TRBD2 agrees at 7 bases. The CDR3 loop spans 15 amino acids. The germline V gene encodes CDR1 MDHEN and CDR2 SYDVKM. CDR3 protein: CASSLRDYNSYKQYF. The CDR3 DNA is TGTGCCAGCAGTTTGAGGGACTACAACTCCTACAAGCAGTACTTC. The full variable domain, in which reference TRBV28 and TRBJ2-7 provide the parts outside the CDR3, is DVKVTQSSRYLVKRTGEKVFLECVQDMDHENMFWYRQDPGLGLRLIYFSYDVKMKEKGDIPEGYSVSREKKERFSLILESASTNQTSMYLCASSLRDYNSYKQYFGPGTRLTVT.

The CDR3 here is CASSQGVQGGYGYTF. DNA for the CDR3: TGTGCCAGCAGTCAGGGGGTACAGGGAGGCTATGGCTACACCTTC. This rearrangement joins TRBV6-6 to TRBJ1-2, with TRBD1 matching over 7 bases. The CDR3 contains 15 residues. Trimming removed 5 bases from V and 4 bases from J; junction bases left unmatched: 10. The V gene's germline CDR1 is MNHNY and CDR2 SVGAGI (reference sequence).

Of note for this clonotype: An end of the junction does not agree with germline; a read error may underlie this. CDR3 loop: CASSQVTGNQQFF. The DNA for the CDR3 is TGTGCCAGCAGTCAAGTAACAGGCAATCAGCAGTTCTTC. The chain recombines TRBV4-2 with TRBJ2-1; a possible D gene is TRBD1 (5 bases). Germline lookup yields CDR1 LGHNA and CDR2 YNFKEQ. This CDR3 is 13 amino acids long.

The V call is TRBV4-1, the J call TRBJ2-3; 7 bases match TRBD2. Per the germline V gene, CDR1 is MGHRA and CDR2 is YSYEKL. J gave up 5 bases and V 0 bases, and 5 bases lay outside the gene matches. CDR3 length equals 15 residues. CDR3 sequence: CASSQDSLAVDTQYF. The DNA for the CDR3 is TGCGCCAGCAGCCAAGATAGCCTAGCGGTAGATACGCAGTATTTT.

This clonotype showed up many times. The DNA of the CDR3 is TGTGCCAGCAGAAGAACCCGGGGCTCTGGAAACACCATATATTTT. Encoded protein: CASRRTRGSGNTIYF. The chain joins TRBV11-2 to TRBJ1-3; D call uncertain. CDR1 and CDR2 (germline): SGHAT, FQNNGV. The length of the CDR3 is 15 residues. Trimming removed 6 bases from V and 0 bases from J, with 12 bases in between.

The chain has TRBV11-2 and TRBJ1-1, with a tentative D call TRBD1 (5 bases). CDR3 size: 13 residues. Germline V gives CDR1 SGHAT, CDR2 FQNNGV. V shed 7 bases and J shed 4 bases, with 13 bases lying between them. The CDR3 sequence: CASTSDSGTEAFF. Here the CDR3 DNA reads TGTGCCAGCACCAGTGACAGCGGCACTGAAGCTTTCTTT.

This clonotype has more than one count but fewer than ten. This chain links TRBV29-1 with TRBJ2-1, with 11 nucleotides matching TRBD2. CDR3 length equals 15 residues. Germline trimming cut 4 bases from V and 5 bases from J; bases unmatched to any gene: 7. The germline gives CDR1 SQVTM, CDR2 ANQGSEA. CDR3 in amino acids: CSVVEGLAVDNEQFF. The CDR3 DNA reads as TGCAGCGTTGTGGAGGGACTAGCGGTCGACAATGAGCAGTTCTTC.

Concerning this clonotype: A much bigger clone sits one base away, suggesting this may be a read error. This rearrangement joins TRBV6-1 to TRBJ2-1; no clear D gene. Germline V gene sequence: CDR1 MNHNS, CDR2 SASEGT. CDR3 length equals 14 residues. The CDR3 loop reads CTSSEMGLHNEQFF. CDR3 coding DNA: TGTACCAGCAGTGAAATGGGGTTACACAATGAGCAGTTCTTC.

This clonotype was counted a few times. A single base separates this from a much larger clone, so it may be a read error. The final CDR3 position lacks the conserved phenylalanine or tryptophan, pointing to a likely read error. This chain links TRBV11-2 with TRBJ2-2; the match to TRBD2 covers 7 bases. Germline lookup yields CDR1 SGHAT and CDR2 FQNNGV. Trimming removed 2 bases from V and 2 bases from J; junction bases left unmatched: 2. This CDR3 comprises 15 residues. The DNA of the CDR3 is TGTGCCAGCAGCTTATTGGGACTAAACACCGGGGAGCTGTTTATT. Translating it yields CASSLLGLNTGELFI.

As regards this clonotype: At one boundary the junction diverges from the germline segment, which might be a read error. The rearrangement links TRBV4-1 to TRBJ1-6, with 7 bases lining up with TRBD1. This CDR3 has 18 amino acids. Germline V gene lookup returns CDR1 MGHRA and CDR2 YSYEKL. The CDR3 spells CTSSQGRLGQLNNSPLHF. In DNA form, the CDR3 reads TGCACCAGCAGCCAAGGAAGACTGGGACAGCTCAATAATTCACCCCTCCACTTT.